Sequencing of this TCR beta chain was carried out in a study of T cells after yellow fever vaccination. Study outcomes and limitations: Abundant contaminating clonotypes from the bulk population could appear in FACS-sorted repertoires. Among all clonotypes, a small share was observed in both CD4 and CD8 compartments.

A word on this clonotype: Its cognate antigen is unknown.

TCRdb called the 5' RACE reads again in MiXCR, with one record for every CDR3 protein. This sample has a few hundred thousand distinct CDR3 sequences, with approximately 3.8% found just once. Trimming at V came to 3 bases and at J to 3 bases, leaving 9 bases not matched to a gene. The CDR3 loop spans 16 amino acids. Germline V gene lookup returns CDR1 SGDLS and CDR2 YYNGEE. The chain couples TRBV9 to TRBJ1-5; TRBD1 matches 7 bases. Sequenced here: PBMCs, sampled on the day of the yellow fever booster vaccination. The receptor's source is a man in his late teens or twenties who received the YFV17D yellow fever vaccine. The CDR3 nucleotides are TGTGCCAGCAGCGGACCCCCGGGACAGCTCAATCAGCCCCAGCATTTT. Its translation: CASSGPPGQLNQPQHF.